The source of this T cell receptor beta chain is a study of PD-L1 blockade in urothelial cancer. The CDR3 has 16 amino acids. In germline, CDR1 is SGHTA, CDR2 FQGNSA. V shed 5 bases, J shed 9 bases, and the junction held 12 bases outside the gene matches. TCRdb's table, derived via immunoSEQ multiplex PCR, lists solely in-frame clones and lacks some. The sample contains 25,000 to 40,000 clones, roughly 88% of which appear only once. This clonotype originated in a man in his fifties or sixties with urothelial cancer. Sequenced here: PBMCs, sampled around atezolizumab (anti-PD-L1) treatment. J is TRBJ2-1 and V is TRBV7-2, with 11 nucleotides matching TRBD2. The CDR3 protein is CASSTQVLAGGSEQFF. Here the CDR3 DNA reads TGTGCCAGCAGCACCCAGGTCCTAGCGGGAGGAAGTGAGCAGTTCTTC.